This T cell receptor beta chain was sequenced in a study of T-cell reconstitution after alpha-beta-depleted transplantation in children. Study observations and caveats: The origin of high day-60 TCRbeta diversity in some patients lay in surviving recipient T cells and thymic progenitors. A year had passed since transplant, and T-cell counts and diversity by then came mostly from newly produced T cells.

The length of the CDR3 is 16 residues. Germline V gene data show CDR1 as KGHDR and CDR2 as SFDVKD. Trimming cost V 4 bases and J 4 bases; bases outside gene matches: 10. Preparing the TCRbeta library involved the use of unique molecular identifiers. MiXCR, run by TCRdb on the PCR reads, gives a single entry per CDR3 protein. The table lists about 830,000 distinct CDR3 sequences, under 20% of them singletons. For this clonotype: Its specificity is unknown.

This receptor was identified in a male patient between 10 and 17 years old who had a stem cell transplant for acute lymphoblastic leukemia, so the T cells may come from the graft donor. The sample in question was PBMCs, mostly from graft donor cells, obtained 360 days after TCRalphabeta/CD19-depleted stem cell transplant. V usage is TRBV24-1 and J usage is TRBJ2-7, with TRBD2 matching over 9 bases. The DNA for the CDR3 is TGTGCCACCAGTGACGTACCCGGGACTAGCAGATACGAGCAGTACTTC. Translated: CATSDVPGTSRYEQYF.